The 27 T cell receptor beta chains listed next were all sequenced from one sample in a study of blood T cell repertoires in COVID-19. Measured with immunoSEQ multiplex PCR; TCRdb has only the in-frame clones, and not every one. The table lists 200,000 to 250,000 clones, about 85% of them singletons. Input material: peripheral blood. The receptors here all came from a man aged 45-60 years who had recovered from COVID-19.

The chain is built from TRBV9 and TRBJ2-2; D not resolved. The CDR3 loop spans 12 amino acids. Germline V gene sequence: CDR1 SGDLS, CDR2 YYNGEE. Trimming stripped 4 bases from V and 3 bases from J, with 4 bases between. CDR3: CASSPDTGELFF. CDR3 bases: TGTGCCAGCAGCCCCGACACCGGGGAGCTGTTTTTT.

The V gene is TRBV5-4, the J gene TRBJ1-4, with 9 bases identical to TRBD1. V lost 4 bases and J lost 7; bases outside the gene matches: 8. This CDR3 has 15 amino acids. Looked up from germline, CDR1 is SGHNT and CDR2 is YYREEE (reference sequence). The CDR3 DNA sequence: TGTGCCAGCAGCGCAACAGGGGGCGCGGGTGAAAAACTGTTTTTT. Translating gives CASSATGGAGEKLFF.

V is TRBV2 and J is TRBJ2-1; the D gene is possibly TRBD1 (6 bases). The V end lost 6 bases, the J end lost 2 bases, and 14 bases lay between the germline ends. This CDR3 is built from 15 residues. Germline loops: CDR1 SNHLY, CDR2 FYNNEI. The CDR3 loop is CASRLQGIAYNEQFF. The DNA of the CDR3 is TGTGCCAGCAGGTTACAGGGAATAGCCTACAATGAGCAGTTCTTC.

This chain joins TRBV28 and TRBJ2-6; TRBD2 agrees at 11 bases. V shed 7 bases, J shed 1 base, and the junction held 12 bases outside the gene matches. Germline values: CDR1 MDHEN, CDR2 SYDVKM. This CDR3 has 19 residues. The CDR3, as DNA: TGTGCCAGCAAACCGAGATGGGCTAGCGGGAGGTCTGGGGCCAACGTCCTGACTTTC. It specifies CASKPRWASGRSGANVLTF.

Written as DNA, the CDR3 is TGTGCCAGCAGCTTAGCGGCGGGTGATCAGCCCCAGCATTTT. This encodes CASSLAAGDQPQHF. The chain links TRBV7-2 to TRBJ1-5; the D is unclear. The CDR3 is 14 amino acids. Trimming took 0 bases from V and 5 from J, leaving 8 bases between them. The germline V gene encodes CDR1 SGHTA and CDR2 FQGNSA.

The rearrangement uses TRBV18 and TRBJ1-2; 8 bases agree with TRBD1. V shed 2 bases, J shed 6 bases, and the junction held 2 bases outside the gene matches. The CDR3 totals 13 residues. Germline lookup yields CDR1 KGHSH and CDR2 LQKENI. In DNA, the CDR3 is TGTGCCAGCTCACCAGACAGGGGTGATGGCTACACCTTC. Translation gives CASSPDRGDGYTF.

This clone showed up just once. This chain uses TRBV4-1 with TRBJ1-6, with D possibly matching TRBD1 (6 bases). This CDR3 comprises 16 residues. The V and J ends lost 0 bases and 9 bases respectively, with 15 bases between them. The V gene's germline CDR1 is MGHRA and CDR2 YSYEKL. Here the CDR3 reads CASSQDGGARGSPLHF. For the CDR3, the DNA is TGCGCCAGCAGCCAAGATGGGGGGGCCAGGGGTTCACCCCTCCACTTT.

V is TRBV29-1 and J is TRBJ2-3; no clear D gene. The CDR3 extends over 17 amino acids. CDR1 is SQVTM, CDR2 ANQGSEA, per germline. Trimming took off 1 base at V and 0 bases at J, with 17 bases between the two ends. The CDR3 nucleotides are TGCAGCGTTGAAGTTTTGGCAAGTAGCCCTAGCACAGATACGCAGTATTTT. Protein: CSVEVLASSPSTDTQYF.

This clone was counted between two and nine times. CDR3 residues: CATSTQSSYNSPLHF. CDR3 DNA: TGTGCCACCAGCACACAGAGCTCCTATAATTCACCCCTCCACTTT. The chain joins TRBV15 to TRBJ1-6, with D unclear. The CDR3 has 15 amino acids. CDR1 is LNHNV, CDR2 YYDKDF, per germline (reference sequence). The V end lost 4 bases, the J end lost 0 bases, and 7 bases lay between the germline ends.

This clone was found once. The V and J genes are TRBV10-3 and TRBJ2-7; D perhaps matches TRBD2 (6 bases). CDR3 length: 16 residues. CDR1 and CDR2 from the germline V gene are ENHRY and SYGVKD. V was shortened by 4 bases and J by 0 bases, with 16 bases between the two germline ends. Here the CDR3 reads CAISGGVQLHSYEQYF. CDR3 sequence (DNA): TGTGCCATCAGTGGGGGGGTACAACTCCACTCCTACGAGCAGTACTTC.

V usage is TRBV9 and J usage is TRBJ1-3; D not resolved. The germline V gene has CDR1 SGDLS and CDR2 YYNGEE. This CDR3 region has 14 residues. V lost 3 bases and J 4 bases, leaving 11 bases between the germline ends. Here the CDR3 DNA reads TGTGCCAGCAGCGCCAGGACGGGAGGAAACACCATATATTTT. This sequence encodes CASSARTGGNTIYF.

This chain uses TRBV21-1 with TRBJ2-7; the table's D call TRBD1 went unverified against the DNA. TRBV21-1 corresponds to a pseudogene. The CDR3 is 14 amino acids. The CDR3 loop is CASSKRTQTYEQYF. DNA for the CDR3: TGTGCCAGCAGCAAGAGGACACAGACCTACGAGCAGTACTTC.

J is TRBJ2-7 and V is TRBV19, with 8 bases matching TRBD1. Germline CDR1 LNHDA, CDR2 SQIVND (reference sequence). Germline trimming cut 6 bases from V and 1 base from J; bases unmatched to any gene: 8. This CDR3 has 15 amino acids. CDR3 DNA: TGTGCCAGTAGCCCCGCGCAGGGGGCTTCCTACGAGCAGTACTTC. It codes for CASSPAQGASYEQYF.

Here the CDR3 reads CASSLRVGSLMNTEAFF. The CDR3 nucleotides are TGTGCCAGCAGTTTGCGGGTGGGTTCCCTCATGAACACTGAAGCTTTCTTT. The chain couples TRBV28 to TRBJ1-1, with D uncertain. Germline CDR1 and CDR2: MDHEN and SYDVKM. V was cut by 3 bases and J by 0 bases, with 17 bases left in between. The CDR3 has 17 amino acids.

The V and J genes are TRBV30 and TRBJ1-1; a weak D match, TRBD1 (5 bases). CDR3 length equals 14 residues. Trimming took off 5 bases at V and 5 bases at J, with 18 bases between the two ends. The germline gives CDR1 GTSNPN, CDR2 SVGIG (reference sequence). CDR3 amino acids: CAWRSPGLWTEAFF. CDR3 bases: TGTGCCTGGCGCTCTCCGGGACTGTGGACTGAAGCTTTCTTT.

The CDR3 spells CASSSRASGRTDTQYF. The CDR3 DNA sequence: TGTGCCAGCAGCTCCCGGGCTAGCGGGAGGACAGATACGCAGTATTTT. The J gene is TRBJ2-3, the V gene TRBV11-2; TRBD2 aligns across 11 bases. With V trimmed by 4 bases and J by 3 bases, 6 bases remained unmatched. CDR1 is SGHAT, CDR2 FQNNGV, per germline. The CDR3 has 16 residues.

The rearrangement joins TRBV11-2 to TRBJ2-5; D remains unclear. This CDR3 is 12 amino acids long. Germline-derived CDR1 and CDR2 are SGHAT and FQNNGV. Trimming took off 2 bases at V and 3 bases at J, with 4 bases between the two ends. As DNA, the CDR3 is TGTGCCAGCAGCTTATCCAAAGAGACCCAGTACTTC. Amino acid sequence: CASSLSKETQYF.

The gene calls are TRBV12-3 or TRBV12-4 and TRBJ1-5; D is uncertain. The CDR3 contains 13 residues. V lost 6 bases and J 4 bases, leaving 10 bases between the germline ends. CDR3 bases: TGTGCCAGCAGACTGGCGGGGAATCAGCCCCAGCATTTT. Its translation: CASRLAGNQPQHF.

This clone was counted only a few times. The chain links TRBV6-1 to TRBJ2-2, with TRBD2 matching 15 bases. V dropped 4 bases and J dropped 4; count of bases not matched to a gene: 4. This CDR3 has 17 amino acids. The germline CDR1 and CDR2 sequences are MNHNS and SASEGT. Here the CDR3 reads CASSGTSGRVGTGELFF. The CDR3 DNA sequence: TGTGCCAGCAGTGGGACTAGCGGGAGGGTTGGCACCGGGGAGCTGTTTTTT.

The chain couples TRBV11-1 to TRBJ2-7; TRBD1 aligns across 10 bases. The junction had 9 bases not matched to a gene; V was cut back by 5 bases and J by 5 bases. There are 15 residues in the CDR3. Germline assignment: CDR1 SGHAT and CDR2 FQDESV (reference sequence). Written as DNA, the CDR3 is TGTGCCAGCAGCCTAATAGACAGGGGGCTCAACGAGCAGTACTTC. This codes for CASSLIDRGLNEQYF.

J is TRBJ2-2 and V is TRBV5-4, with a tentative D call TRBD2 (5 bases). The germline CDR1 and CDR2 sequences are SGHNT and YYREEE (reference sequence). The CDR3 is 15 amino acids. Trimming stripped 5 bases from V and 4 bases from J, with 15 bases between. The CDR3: CASSGGYHGTGELFF. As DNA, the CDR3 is TGTGCCAGCAGTGGAGGTTATCATGGCACCGGGGAGCTGTTTTTT.

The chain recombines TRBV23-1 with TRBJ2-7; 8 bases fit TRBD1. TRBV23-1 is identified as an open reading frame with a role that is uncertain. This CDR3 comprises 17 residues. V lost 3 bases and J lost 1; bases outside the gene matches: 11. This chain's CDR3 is CASSQSPPGQDSYEQYF. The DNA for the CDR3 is TGCGCCAGCAGTCAGTCCCCCCCGGGACAGGATTCCTACGAGCAGTACTTC.

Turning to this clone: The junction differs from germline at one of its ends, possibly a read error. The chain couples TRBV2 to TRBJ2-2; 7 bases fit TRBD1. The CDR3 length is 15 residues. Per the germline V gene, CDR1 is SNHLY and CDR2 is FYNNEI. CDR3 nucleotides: TGTGCCAGCAGAGAAGGGGGCGCGAACACCGGGGAGCTGTTTTTT. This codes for CASREGGANTGELFF.

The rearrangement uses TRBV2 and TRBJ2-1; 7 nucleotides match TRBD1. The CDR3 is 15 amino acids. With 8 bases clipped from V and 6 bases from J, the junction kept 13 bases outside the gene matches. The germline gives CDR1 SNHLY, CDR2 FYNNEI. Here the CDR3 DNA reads TGTGCCAGCGGCAGGGACAGCCGTATTATCAATGAGCAGTTCTTC. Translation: CASGRDSRIINEQFF.

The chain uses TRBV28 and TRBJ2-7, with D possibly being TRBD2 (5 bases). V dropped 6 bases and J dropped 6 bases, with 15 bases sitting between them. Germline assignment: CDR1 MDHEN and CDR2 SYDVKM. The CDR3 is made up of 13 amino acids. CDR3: CASRTPGESEQYF. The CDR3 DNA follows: TGTGCCAGCAGAACCCCCGGGGAGAGCGAGCAGTACTTC. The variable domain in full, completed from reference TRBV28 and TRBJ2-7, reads DVKVTQSSRYLVKRTGEKVFLECVQDMDHENMFWYRQDPGLGLRLIYFSYDVKMKEKGDIPEGYSVSREKKERFSLILESASTNQTSMYLCASRTPGESEQYFGPGTRLTVT.

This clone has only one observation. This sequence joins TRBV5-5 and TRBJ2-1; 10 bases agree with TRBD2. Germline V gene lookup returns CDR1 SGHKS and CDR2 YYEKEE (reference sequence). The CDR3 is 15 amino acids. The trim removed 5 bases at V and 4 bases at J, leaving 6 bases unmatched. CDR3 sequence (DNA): TGTGCCAGCAGTTCTGGACTAGCGGAATACAATGAGCAGTTCTTC. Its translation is CASSSGLAEYNEQFF.

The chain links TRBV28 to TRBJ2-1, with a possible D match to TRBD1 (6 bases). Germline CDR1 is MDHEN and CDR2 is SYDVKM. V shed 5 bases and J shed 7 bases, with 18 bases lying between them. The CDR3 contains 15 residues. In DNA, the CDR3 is TGTGCCAGCAGTCCCCTCGGTGGGGGCGAGAATGAGCAGTTCTTC. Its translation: CASSPLGGGENEQFF.